This TCR beta chain was documented in a study of long-term antiretroviral therapy in people with HIV. Study-wide background: Samples collected earliest predate the 2015 immediate-ART recommendation by about a decade. The study's findings and limits: CDR3 length ranges were narrower in HIV repertoires than in controls.

Investigators performed immunoSEQ version v3.0 at survey level. Sequenced by immunoSEQ multiplex PCR; TCRdb stores in-frame clones only, minus some. The sample has 10,000 to 15,000 clones, around 77% seen once; the top ten hold 14%. In its sample, this clone was seen once. What it recognizes is unknown. Germline V gene sequence: CDR1 SGHVS, CDR2 FQNEAQ. V gave up 5 bases and J gave up 1 base; unmatched junction bases: 9. The CDR3 is 16 residues long. V usage is TRBV7-8 and J usage is TRBJ1-1, with 8 bases aligning to TRBD1. The sample was unsorted PBMCs, taken 1.3 years after starting antiretroviral therapy. The TCR originated in a woman between 18 and 30 years old with HIV. As DNA, the CDR3 is TGTGCCAGCAGCCGAACTCGGACAGGGCCGAACACTGAAGCTTTCTTT. As protein: CASSRTRTGPNTEAFF. Together with reference TRBV7-8 and TRBJ1-1, the CDR3 gives the full variable domain: GAGVSQSPRYKVAKRGQDVALRCDPISGHVSLFWYQQALGQGPEFLTYFQNEAQLDKSGLPSDRFFAERPEGSVSTLKIQRTQQEDSAVYLCASSRTRTGPNTEAFFGQGTRLTVV.